The clone carrying this T cell receptor (beta chain) was observed once. This specimen belongs to a study of OX40 agonist ivuxolimab in advanced cancers. Study details: Therapy given before enrollment (anti-PD-1, anti-PD-L1 or anti-CTLA-4) was allowed, and 40% to 50% had some.

Repertoires were generated with immunoSEQ multiplex PCR, while TCRdb's copy carries only in-frame clones and drops some. The profile covers more than 65,000 clones, with approximately 88% appearing a single time and 0.45% to 0.65% taken by the ten largest. The CDR3 has 18 amino acids. The germline V gene encodes CDR1 SGHDN and CDR2 FVKESK. The V end lost 1 base, the J end lost 4 bases, and 21 bases lay between the germline ends. The input for sequencing was CD4+ or CD8+ T cells sorted from blood, taken in a trial of the OX40 agonist ivuxolimab. This sequence was found in an adult with an advanced solid tumor such as melanoma, head and neck, liver or kidney cancer. This sequence joins TRBV14 and TRBJ2-3, with a weak D call TRBD2 (5 bases). The CDR3 nucleotides read TGTGCCAGCAGCCAAGCCACGGCCGGGGTCGGTGGGGCAGATACGCAGTATTTT. Translation: CASSQATAGVGGADTQYF.